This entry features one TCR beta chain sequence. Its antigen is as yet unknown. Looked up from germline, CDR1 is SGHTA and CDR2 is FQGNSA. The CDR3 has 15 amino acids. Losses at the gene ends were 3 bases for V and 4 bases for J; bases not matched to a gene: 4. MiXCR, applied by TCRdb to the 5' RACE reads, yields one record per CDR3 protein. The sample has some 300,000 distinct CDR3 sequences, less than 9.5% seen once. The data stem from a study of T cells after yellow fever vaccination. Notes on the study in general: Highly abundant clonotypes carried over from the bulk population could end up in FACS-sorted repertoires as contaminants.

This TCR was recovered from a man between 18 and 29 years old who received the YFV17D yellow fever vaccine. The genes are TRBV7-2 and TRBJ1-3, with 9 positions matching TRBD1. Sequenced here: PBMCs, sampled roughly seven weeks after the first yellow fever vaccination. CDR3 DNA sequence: TGTGCCAGCAGCTTCCACAGGGGGCGCGGAAACACCATATATTTT. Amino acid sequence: CASSFHRGRGNTIYF.